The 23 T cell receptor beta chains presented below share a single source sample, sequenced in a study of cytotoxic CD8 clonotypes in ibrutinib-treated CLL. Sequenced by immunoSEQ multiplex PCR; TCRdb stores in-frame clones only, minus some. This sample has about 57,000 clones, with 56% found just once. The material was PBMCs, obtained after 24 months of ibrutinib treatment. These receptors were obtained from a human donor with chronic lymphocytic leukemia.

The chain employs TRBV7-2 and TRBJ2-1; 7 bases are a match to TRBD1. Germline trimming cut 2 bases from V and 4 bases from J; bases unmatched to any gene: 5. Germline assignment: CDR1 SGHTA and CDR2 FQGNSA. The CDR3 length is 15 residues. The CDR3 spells CASSLRAGGYNEQFF. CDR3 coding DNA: TGTGCCAGCAGCTTACGGGCAGGGGGTTACAATGAGCAGTTCTTC.

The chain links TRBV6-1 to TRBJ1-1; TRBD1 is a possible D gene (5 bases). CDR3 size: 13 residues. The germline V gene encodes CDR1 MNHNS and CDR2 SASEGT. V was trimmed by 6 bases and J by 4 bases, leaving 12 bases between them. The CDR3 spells CASRFGTLTEAFF. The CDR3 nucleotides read TGTGCCAGCAGGTTCGGGACCCTCACTGAAGCTTTCTTT.

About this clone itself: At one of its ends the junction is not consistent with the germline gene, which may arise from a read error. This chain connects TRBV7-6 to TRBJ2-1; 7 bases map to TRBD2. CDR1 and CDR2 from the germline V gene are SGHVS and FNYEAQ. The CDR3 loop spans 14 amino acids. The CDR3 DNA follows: TGTGCCAGCAGCAAAAACCGGGACTACCATGAGCAGTTCTTC. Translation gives CASSKNRDYHEQFF.

The CDR3 coding sequence is TGTGCCAGCAGCTTAGCCGCCCGGACTAGCGGCAACATTCAGTACTTC. It codes for CASSLAARTSGNIQYF. The J gene is TRBJ2-4, the V gene TRBV7-2; TRBD2 agrees at 10 bases. Per the germline V gene, CDR1 is SGHTA and CDR2 is FQGNSA. Losses at the gene ends were 0 bases for V and 7 bases for J; bases not matched to a gene: 6. The CDR3 sequence is 16 residues long.

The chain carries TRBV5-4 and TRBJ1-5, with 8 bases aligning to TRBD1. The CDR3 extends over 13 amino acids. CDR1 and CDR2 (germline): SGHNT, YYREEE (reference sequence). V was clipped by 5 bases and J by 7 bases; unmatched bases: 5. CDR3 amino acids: CASRITGGQPQHF. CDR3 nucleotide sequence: TGTGCCAGCAGGATTACAGGGGGACAGCCCCAGCATTTT. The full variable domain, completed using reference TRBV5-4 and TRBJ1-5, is ETGVTQSPTHLIKTRGQQVTLRCSSQSGHNTVSWYQQALGQGPQFIFQYYREEENGRGNFPPRFSGLQFPNYSSELNVNALELDDSALYLCASRITGGQPQHFGDGTRLSIL.

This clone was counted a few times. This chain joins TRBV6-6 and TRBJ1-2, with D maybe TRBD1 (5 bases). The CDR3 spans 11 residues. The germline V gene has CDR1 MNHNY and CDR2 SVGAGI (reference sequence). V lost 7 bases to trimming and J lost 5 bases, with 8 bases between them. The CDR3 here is CASTAGYGYTF. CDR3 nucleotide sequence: TGTGCCAGCACGGCAGGGTATGGCTACACCTTC.

CDR3 sequence: CASNTGSGGYTF. The CDR3 coding sequence is TGTGCCAGCAACACAGGGTCAGGGGGCTACACCTTC. The chain carries TRBV6-6 and TRBJ1-2; TRBD1 is a possible D gene (6 bases). Germline V gene lookup returns CDR1 MNHNY and CDR2 SVGAGI (reference sequence). Trimming pared 7 bases from V and 8 bases from J, leaving 14 bases between. The CDR3 covers 12 residues.

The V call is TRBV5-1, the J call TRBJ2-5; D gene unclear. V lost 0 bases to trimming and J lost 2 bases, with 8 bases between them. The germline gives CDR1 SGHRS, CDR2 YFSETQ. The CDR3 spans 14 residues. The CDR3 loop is CASSLAFGQETQYF. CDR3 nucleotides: TGCGCCAGCAGCTTGGCCTTCGGACAAGAGACCCAGTACTTC.

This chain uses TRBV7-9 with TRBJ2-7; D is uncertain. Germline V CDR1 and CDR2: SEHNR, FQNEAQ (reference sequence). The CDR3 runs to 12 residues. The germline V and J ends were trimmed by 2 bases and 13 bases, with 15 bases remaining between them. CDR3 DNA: TGTGCCAGCAGCTTATCCGTCAACGATTTTTACTTC. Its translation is CASSLSVNDFYF.

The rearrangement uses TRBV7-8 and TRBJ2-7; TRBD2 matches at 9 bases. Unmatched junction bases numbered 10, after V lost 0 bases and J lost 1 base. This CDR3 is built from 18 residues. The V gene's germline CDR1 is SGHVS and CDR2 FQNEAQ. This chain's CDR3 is CASSLAIGAGGRSYEQYF. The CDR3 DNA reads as TGTGCCAGCAGCTTAGCGATAGGAGCGGGAGGCCGGTCCTACGAGCAGTACTTC.

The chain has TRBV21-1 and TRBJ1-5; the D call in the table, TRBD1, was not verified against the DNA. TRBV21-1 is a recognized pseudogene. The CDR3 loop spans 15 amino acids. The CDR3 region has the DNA TGTGCCAGCAGCAACGTAGGCAGGTGGCATCAGCCCCAGCATTTT. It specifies CASSNVGRWHQPQHF.

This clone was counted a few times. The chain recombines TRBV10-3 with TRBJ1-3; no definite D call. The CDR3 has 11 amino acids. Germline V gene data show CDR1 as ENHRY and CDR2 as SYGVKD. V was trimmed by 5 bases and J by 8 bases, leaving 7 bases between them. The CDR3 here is CAISIGDTIYF. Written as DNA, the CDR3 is TGTGCCATCAGTATTGGTGACACCATATATTTT.

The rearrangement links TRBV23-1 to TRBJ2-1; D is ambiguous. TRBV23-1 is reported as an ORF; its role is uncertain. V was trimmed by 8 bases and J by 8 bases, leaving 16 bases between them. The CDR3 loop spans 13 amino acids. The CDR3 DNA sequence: TGCGCCAGCTGCCCGGTTTTGAGTGATGAGCAGTTCTTC. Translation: CASCPVLSDEQFF.

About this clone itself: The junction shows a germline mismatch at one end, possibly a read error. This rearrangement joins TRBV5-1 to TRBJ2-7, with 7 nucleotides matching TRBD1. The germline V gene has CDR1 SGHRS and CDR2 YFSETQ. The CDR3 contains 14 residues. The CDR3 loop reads CASSLGEVLGQISF. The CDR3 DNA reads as TGCGCCAGCAGCTTGGGGGAAGTACTGGGACAGATTTCATTC.

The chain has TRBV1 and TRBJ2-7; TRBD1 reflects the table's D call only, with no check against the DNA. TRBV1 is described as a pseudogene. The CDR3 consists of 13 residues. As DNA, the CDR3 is TGCACCAGCAGCACTGACAGGACCTACGAGCAGTACTTC. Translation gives CTSSTDRTYEQYF.

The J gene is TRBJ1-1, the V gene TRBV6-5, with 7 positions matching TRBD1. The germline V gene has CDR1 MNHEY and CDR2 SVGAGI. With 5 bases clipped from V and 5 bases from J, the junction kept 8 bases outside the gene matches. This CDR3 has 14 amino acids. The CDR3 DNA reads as TGTGCCAGCAGTGTCCAGGACAGGAGGACTGAAGCTTTCTTT. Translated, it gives CASSVQDRRTEAFF.

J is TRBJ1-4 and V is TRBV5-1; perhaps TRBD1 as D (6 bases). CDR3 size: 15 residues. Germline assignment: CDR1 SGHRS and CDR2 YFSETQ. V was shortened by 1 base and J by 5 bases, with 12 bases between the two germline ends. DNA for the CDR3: TGCGCCAGCAGCTTGCTAGCAGGGGACAATGAAAAACTGTTTTTT. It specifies CASSLLAGDNEKLFF.

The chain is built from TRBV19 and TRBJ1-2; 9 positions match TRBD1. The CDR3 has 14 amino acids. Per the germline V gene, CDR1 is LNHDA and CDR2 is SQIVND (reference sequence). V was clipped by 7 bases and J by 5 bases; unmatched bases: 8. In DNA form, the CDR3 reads TGTGCCAGTACCCCAACCGGGACAGGGTATGGCTACACCTTC. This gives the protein CASTPTGTGYGYTF.

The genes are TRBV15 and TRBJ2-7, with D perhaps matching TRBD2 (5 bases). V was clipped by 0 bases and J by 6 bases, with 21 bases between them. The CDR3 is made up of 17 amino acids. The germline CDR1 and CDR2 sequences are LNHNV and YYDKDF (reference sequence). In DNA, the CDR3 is TGTGCCACCAGCAGAGACCAAACTAGGTTCCTTCTCAGCGAGCAGTACTTC. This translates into CATSRDQTRFLLSEQYF.

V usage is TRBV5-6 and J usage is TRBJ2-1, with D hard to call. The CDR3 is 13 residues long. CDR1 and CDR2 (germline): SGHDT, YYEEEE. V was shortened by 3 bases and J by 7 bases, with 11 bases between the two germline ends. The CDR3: CASSSTFGNEQFF. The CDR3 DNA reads TGTGCCAGCAGCTCGACCTTCGGAAATGAGCAGTTCTTC.

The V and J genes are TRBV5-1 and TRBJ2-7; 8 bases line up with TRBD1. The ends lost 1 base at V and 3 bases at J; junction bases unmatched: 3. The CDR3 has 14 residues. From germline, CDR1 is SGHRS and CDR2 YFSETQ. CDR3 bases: TGCGCCAGCAGCTTGTGGACAGGGCACTACGAGCAGTACTTC. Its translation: CASSLWTGHYEQYF.

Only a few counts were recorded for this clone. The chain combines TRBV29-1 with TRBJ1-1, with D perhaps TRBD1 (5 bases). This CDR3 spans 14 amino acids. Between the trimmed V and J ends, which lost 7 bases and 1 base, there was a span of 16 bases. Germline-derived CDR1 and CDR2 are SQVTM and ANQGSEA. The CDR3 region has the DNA TGCAGCGGCGTCGGGGGGAGCTGGAACACTGAAGCTTTCTTT. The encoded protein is CSGVGGSWNTEAFF.

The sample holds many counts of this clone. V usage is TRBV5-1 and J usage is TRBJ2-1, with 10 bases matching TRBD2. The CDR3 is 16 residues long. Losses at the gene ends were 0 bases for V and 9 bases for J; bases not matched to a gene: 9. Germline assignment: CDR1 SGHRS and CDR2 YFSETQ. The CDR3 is CASSLVPSGGPGEQFF. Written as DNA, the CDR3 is TGCGCCAGCAGCTTGGTTCCTAGCGGGGGTCCAGGTGAGCAGTTCTTC.